This T cell receptor (beta chain) was recorded in a study of identical twins. Notes on the study in general: Low generation-probability sequences were in excess among twin-shared out-of-frame alpha sequences.

TCRdb reprocessed the 5' RACE reads via MiXCR and lists one record per CDR3 protein. The data show 310,000 or so distinct CDR3 sequences, about 8% seen once. V gave up 4 bases and J gave up 5 bases, with 16 bases separating them. Germline CDR1 reads SGDLS; CDR2 reads YYNGEE. The CDR3 is 14 amino acids. This clonotype was detected ten times or more. The antigen is undetermined. These data were likewise used in another study, on yellow fever vaccine responses in identical twins.

The sample comprised memory (CD45RO+) T cells sorted from blood. The chain uses TRBV9 and TRBJ2-7, with D perhaps TRBD2 (7 bases). This TCR came from a woman under 30 in good health. CDR3 in DNA: TGTGCCAGCAGCCCACCGGGGGGCAAGGACGAGCAGTACTTC. Protein: CASSPPGGKDEQYF.